This T cell receptor (beta chain) is from a study of cytomegalovirus exposure and HLA in healthy donors. Study findings and constraints: Under in vitro conditions, a few CMV-associated chains were confirmed as specific for CMV antigens. Per published reports, the classifier diagnosed cytomegalovirus status with high specificity and sensitivity.

A 120-subject validation cohort, separate from the approximately 690-subject first cohort, supplied the donors. This CDR3 has 17 amino acids. The germline CDR1 and CDR2 sequences are SGDLS and YYNGEE. J lost 7 bases, V lost 4 bases, and 10 bases had no gene match. Sample share makes this clone hyperexpanded (1% or more). Its antigen is unidentified. Here immunoSEQ multiplex PCR was the method, and the copy in TCRdb shows in-frame clones only, minus some. The sample holds about 150,000 clones, 85% to 90% seen once. The TCR was taken from a woman aged 25 to 39 in good health and CMV-seropositive. The sequencing input was PBMCs. The chain has TRBV9 and TRBJ2-3; TRBD2 aligns across 15 bases. The CDR3 loop reads CASSSPGLAGGLNTQYF. CDR3 sequence (DNA): TGTGCCAGCAGCTCACCGGGACTAGCGGGAGGTTTGAATACGCAGTATTTT.